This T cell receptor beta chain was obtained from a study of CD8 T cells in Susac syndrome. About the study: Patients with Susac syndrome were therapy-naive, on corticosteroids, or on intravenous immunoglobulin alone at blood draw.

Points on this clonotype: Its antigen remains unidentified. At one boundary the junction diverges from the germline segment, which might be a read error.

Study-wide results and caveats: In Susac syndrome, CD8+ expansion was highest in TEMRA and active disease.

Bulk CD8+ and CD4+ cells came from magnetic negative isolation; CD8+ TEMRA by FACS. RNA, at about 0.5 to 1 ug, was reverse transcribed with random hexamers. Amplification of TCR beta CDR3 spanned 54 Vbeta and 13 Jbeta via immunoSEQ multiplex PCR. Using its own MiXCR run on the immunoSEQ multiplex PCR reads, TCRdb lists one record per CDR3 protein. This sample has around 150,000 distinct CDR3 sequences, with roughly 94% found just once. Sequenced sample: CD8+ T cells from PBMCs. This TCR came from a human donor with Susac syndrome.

The CDR3 spells CASSSGHEWDF. DNA for the CDR3: TGTGCCAGCAGCTCGGGACACGAGTGGGACTTT. The chain couples TRBV13 to TRBJ1-1; D possibly corresponds to TRBD1 (6 bases). The CDR3 runs 11 residues. CDR1 is PRHDT, CDR2 FYEKMQ, per germline (reference sequence).